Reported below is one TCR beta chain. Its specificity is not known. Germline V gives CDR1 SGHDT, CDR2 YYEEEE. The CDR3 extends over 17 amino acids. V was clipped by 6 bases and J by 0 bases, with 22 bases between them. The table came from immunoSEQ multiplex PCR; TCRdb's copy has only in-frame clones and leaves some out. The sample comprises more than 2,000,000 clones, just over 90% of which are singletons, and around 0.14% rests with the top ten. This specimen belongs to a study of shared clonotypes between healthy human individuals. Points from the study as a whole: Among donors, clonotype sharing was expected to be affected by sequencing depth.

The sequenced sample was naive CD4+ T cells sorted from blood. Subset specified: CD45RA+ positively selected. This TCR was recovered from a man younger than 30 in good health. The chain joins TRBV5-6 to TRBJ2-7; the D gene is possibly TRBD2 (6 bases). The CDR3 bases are TGTGCCAGCACTCTCTGGGGGGTGCGGGTACCCTCCTACGAGCAGTACTTC. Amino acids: CASTLWGVRVPSYEQYF. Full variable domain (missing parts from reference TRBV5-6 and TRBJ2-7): DAGVTQSPTHLIKTRGQQVTLRCSPKSGHDTVSWYQQALGQGPQFIFQYYEEEERQRGNFPDRFSGHQFPNYSSELNVNALLLGDSALYLCASTLWGVRVPSYEQYFGPGTRLTVT.